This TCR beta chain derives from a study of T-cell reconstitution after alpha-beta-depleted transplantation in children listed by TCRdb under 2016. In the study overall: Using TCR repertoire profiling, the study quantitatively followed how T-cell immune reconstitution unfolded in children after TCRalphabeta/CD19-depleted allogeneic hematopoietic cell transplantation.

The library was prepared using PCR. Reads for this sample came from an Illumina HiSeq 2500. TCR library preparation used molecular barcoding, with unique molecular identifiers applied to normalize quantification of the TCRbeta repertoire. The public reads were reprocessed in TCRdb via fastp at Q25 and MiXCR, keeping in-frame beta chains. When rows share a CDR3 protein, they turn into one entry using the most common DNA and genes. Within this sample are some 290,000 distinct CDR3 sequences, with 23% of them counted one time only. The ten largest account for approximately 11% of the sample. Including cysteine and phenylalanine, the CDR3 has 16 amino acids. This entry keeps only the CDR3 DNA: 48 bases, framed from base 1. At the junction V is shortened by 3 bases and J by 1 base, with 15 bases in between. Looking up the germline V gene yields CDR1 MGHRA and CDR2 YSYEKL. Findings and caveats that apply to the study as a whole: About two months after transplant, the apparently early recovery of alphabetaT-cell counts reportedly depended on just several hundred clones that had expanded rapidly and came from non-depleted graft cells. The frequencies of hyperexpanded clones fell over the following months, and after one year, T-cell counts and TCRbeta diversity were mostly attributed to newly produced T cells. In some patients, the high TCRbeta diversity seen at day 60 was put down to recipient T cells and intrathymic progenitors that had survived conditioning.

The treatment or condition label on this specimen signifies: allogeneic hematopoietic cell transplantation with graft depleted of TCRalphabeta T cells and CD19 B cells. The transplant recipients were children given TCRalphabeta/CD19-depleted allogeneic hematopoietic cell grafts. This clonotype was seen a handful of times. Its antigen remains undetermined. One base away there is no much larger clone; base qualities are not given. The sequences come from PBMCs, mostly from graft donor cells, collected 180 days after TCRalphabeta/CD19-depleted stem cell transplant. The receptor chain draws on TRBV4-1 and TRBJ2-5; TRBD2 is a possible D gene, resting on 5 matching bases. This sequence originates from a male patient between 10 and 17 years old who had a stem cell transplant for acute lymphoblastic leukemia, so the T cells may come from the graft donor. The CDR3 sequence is CASSHLEEEVQETQYF. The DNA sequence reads TGCGCCAGCAGCCACCTTGAGGAGGAGGTCCAAGAGACCCAGTACTTC.